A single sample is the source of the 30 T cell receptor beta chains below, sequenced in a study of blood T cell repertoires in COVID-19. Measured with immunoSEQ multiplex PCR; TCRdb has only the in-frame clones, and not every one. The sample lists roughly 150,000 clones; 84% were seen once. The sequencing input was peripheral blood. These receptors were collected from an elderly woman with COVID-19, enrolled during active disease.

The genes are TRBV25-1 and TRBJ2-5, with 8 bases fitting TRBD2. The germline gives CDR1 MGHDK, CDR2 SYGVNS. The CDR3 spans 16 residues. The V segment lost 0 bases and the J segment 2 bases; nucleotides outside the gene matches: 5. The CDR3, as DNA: TGTGCCAGCAGTGAATATTTCAGCGGGGGACAAGAGACCCAGTACTTC. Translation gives CASSEYFSGGQETQYF.

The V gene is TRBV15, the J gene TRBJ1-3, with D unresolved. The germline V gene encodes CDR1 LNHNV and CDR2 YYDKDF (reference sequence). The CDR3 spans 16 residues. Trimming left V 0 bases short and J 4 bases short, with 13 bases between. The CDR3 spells CATSRDLLSTGNTIYF. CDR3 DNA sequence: TGTGCCACCAGCAGAGATCTATTAAGTACGGGAAACACCATATATTTT.

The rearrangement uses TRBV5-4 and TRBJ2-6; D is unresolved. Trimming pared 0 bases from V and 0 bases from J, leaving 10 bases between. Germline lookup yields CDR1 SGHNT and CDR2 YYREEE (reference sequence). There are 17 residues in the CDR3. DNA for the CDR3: TGTGCCAGCAGCTTGGGGTTCCCGGGCTCTGGGGCCAACGTCCTGACTTTC. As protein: CASSLGFPGSGANVLTF.

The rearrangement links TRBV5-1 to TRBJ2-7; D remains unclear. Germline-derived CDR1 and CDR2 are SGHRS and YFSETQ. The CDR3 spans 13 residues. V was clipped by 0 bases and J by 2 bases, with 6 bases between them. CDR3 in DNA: TGCGCCAGCAGCTTGGCACTAACCTACGAGCAGTACTTC. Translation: CASSLALTYEQYF.

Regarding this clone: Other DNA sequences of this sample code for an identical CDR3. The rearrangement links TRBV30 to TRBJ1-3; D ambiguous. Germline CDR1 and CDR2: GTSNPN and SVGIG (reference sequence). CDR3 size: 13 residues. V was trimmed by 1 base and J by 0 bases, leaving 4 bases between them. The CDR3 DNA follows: TGTGCCTGGAGTGCGGGCTCTGGAAACACCATATATTTT. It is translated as CAWSAGSGNTIYF.

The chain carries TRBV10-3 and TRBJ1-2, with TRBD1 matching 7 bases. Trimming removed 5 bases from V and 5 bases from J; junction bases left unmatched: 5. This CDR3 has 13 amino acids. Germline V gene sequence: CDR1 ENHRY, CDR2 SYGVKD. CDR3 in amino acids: CAISRDRGYGYTF. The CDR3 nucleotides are TGTGCCATCAGTCGGGACAGAGGGTATGGCTACACCTTC.

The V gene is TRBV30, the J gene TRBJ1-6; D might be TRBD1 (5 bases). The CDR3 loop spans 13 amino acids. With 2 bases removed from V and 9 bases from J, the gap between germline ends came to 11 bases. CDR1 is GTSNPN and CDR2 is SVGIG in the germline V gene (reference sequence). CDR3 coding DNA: TGTGCCTGGAGTCAGGGTACGGGTTCACCCCTCCACTTT. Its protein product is CAWSQGTGSPLHF.

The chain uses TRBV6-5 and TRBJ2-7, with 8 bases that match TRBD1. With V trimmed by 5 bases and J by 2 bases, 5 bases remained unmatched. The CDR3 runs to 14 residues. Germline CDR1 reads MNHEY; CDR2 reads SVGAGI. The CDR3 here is CASSLQGGTYEQYF. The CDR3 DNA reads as TGTGCCAGCAGTCTACAGGGGGGTACCTACGAGCAGTACTTC.

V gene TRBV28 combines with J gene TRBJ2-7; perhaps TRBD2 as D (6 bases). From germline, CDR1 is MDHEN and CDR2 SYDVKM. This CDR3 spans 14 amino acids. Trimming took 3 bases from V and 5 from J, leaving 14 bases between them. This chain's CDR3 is CASSFAREVHEQYF. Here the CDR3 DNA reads TGTGCCAGCAGTTTCGCTAGGGAGGTCCACGAGCAGTACTTC. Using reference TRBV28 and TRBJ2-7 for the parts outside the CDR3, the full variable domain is DVKVTQSSRYLVKRTGEKVFLECVQDMDHENMFWYRQDPGLGLRLIYFSYDVKMKEKGDIPEGYSVSREKKERFSLILESASTNQTSMYLCASSFAREVHEQYFGPGTRLTVT.

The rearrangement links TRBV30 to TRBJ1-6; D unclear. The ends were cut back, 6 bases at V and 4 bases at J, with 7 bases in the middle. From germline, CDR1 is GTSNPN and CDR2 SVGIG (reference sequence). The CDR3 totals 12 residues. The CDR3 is CACLQYNSPLHF. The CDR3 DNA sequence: TGTGCCTGCCTACAGTATAATTCACCCCTCCACTTT.

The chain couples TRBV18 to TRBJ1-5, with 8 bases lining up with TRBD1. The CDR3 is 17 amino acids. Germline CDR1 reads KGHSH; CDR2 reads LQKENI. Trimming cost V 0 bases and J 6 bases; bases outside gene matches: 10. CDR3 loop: CASSPPPGQGGVQPQHF. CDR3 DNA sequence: TGTGCCAGCTCACCACCTCCCGGACAGGGTGGGGTTCAGCCCCAGCATTTT.

In DNA, the CDR3 is TGTGCCAGCTCACCACGGGACAGGCAAGAGACCCAGTACTTC. Translation: CASSPRDRQETQYF. The genes are TRBV18 and TRBJ2-5; the match to TRBD1 covers 8 bases. The CDR3 is made up of 14 amino acids. J gave up 2 bases and V 1 base, and 0 bases lay outside the gene matches. Germline loops: CDR1 KGHSH, CDR2 LQKENI.

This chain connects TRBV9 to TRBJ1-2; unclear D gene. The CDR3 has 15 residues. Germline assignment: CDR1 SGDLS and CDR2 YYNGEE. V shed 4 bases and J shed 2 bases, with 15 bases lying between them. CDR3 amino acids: CASSPSVGRNYGYTF. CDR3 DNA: TGTGCCAGCAGCCCATCCGTTGGGCGAAACTATGGCTACACCTTC.

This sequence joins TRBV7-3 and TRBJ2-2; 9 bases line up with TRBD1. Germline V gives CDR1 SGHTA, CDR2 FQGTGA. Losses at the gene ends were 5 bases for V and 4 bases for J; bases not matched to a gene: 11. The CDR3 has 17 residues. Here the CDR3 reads CASSQGRQGVGTGELFF. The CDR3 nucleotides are TGTGCCAGCAGCCAGGGCAGACAGGGGGTTGGCACCGGGGAGCTGTTTTTT.

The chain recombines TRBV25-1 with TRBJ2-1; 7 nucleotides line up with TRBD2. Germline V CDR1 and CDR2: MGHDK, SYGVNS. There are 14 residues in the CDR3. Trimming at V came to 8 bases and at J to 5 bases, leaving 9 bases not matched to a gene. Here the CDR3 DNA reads TGTGCCAGCCCCAGGCGGGGGTCCAACAATGAGCAGTTCTTC. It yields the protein CASPRRGSNNEQFF.

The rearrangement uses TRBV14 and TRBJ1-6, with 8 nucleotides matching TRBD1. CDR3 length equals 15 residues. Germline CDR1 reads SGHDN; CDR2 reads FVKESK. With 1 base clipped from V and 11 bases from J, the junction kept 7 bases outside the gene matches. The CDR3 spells CASSQVGTGAAPLHF. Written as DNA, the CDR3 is TGTGCCAGCAGCCAAGTGGGGACAGGAGCGGCACCCCTCCACTTT.

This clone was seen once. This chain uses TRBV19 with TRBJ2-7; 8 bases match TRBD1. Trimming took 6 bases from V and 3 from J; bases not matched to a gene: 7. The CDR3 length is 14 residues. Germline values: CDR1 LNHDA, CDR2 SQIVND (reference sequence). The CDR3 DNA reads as TGTGCCAGTAGCCCAACAGGGGGTCGCTACGAGCAGTACTTC. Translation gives CASSPTGGRYEQYF.

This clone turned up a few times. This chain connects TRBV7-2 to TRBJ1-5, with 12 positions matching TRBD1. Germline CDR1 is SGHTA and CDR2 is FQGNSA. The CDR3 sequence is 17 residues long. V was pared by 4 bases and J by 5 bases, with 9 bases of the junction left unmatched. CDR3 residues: CASSYWGTGGRYQPQHF. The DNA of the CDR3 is TGTGCCAGCAGCTACTGGGGGACAGGGGGCCGGTATCAGCCCCAGCATTTT.

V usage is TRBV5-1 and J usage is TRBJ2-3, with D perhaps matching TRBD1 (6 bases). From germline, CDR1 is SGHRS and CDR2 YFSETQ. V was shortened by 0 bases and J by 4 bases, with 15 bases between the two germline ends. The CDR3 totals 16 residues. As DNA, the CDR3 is TGCGCCAGCAGCTTGGCCGGGACATTTGGGGCAGATACGCAGTATTTT. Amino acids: CASSLAGTFGADTQYF.

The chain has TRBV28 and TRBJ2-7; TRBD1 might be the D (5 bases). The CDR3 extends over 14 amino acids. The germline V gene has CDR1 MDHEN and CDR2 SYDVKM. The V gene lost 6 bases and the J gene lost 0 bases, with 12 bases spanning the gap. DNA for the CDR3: TGTGCCAGCAGGGGGCCTCCTTTCTCCTACGAGCAGTACTTC. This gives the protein CASRGPPFSYEQYF. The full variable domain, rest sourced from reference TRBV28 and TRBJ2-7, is DVKVTQSSRYLVKRTGEKVFLECVQDMDHENMFWYRQDPGLGLRLIYFSYDVKMKEKGDIPEGYSVSREKKERFSLILESASTNQTSMYLCASRGPPFSYEQYFGPGTRLTVT.

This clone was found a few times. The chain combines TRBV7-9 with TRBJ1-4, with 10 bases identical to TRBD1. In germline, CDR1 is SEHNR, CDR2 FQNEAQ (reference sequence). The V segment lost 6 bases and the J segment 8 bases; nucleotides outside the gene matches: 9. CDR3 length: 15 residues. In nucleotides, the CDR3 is TGTGCCAGCAGTCCGGGACAGGGGAAGGAAGAAAAACTGTTTTTT. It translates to CASSPGQGKEEKLFF.

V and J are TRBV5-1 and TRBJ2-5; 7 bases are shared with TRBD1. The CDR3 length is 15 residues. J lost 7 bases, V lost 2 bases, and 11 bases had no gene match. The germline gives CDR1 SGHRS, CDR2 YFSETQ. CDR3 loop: CASSLTGTALGTQYF. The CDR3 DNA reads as TGCGCCAGCAGCTTAACCGGGACAGCCCTGGGGACCCAGTACTTC.

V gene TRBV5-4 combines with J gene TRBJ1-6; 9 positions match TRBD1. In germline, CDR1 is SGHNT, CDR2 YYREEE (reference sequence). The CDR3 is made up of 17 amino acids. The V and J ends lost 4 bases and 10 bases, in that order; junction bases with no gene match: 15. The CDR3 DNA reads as TGTGCCAGCAGCCCACGGGACAGGGAAGTTCAAAACTCACCCCTCCACTTT. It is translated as CASSPRDREVQNSPLHF.

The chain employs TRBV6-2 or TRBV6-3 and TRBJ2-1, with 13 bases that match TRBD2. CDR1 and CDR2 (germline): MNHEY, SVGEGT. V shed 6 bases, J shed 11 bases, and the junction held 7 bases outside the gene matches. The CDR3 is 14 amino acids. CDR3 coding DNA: TGTGCCAGCAGCTATGGGACTAGCGGGAATAAGCAGTTCTTC. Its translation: CASSYGTSGNKQFF.

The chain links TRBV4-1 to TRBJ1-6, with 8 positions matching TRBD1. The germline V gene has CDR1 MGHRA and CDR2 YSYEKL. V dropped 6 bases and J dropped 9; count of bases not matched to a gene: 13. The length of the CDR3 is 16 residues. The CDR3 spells CASSLYLGQGVSPLHF. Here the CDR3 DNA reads TGCGCCAGCAGTCTCTACCTTGGACAGGGTGTTTCACCCCTCCACTTT.

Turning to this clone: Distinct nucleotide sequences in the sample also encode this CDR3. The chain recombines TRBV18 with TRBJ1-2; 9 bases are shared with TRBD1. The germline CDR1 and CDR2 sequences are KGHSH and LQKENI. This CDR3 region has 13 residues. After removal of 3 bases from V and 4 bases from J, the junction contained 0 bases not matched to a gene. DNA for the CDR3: TGTGCCAGCTCACCGACAGGGGGCTATGGCTACACCTTC. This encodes CASSPTGGYGYTF.

Here the CDR3 reads CASSGHRNTGELFF. As DNA, the CDR3 is TGCGCCAGCAGTGGACACCGGAACACCGGGGAGCTGTTTTTT. The rearrangement uses TRBV5-1 and TRBJ2-2, with D possibly being TRBD1 (5 bases). Trimming stripped 5 bases from V and 1 base from J, with 9 bases between. The germline V gene has CDR1 SGHRS and CDR2 YFSETQ. CDR3 length equals 14 residues.

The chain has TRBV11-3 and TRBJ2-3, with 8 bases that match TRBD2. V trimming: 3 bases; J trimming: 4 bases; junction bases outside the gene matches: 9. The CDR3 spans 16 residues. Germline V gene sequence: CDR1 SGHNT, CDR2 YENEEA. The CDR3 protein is CASSFTGTRGPDTQYF. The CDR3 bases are TGTGCCAGCAGCTTTACCGGGACTAGGGGCCCAGATACGCAGTATTTT.

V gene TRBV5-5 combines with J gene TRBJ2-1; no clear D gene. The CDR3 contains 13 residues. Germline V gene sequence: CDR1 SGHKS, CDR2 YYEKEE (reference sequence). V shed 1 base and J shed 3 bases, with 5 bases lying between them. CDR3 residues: CASSLLDYNEQFF. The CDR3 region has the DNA TGTGCCAGCAGCTTGCTAGACTACAATGAGCAGTTCTTC.

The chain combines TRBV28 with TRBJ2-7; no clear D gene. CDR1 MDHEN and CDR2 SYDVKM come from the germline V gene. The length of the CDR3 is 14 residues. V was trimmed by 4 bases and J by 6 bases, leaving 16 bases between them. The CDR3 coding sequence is TGTGCCAGCAGTTCCGTAGCTCCCGGCCTCGAGCAGTACTTC. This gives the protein CASSSVAPGLEQYF. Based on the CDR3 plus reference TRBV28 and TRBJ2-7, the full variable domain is DVKVTQSSRYLVKRTGEKVFLECVQDMDHENMFWYRQDPGLGLRLIYFSYDVKMKEKGDIPEGYSVSREKKERFSLILESASTNQTSMYLCASSSVAPGLEQYFGPGTRLTVT.